A single sample is the source of the 17 T cell receptor beta chains below, sequenced in a study of Ad26.COV2.S vaccination and SARS-CoV-2 variants. Described treatment: some 20 received Ad26.COV2.S at low or high dose, single or two shots; 5 received placebo; per-sample allocation not given. Sampling occurred on day 63 after the first vaccine or placebo injection. Repertoires were generated with immunoSEQ multiplex PCR, while TCRdb's copy carries only in-frame clones and drops some. The table includes over 400,000 clones, about 90% detected once. The sample here was peripheral blood, taken in a trial of Ad26.COV2.S vaccine versus placebo. The source of these receptors is a person aged 18 to 59 who received the Ad26.COV2.S COVID-19 vaccine or a placebo.

This clone was seen once. This sample also contains other DNA sequences that code for the same CDR3. The gene calls are TRBV7-2 and TRBJ2-6; D remains ambiguous. CDR1 and CDR2 (germline): SGHTA, FQGNSA. The CDR3 sequence is 14 residues long. The V end lost 5 bases, the J end lost 0 bases, and 5 bases lay between the germline ends. The CDR3 loop is CASSADSGANVLTF. CDR3 nucleotides: TGTGCCAGCAGCGCAGACTCTGGGGCCAACGTCCTGACTTTC. Filled out from reference TRBV7-2 and TRBJ2-6, the complete variable domain reads GAGVSQSPSNKVTEKGKDVELRCDPISGHTALYWYRQSLGQGLEFLIYFQGNSAPDKSGLPSDRFSAERTGGSVSTLTIQRTQQEDSAVYLCASSADSGANVLTFGAGSRLTVL.

The chain carries TRBV5-6 and TRBJ2-5; D gene ambiguous. Trimming left V 4 bases short and J 2 bases short, with 9 bases between. Germline V CDR1 and CDR2: SGHDT, YYEEEE. The CDR3 spans 13 residues. The CDR3 nucleotides read TGTGCCAGCAGCCCTGTAAGACAAGAGACCCAGTACTTC. Translation: CASSPVRQETQYF.

In nucleotides, the CDR3 is TGCGCCAGCAGTGATTTTCGCGGAACCTCCTACGAGCAGTACTTC. It codes for CASSDFRGTSYEQYF. V usage is TRBV10-1 and J usage is TRBJ2-7; D call uncertain. Germline V gene lookup returns CDR1 WNHNN and CDR2 SYGVQD (reference sequence). The CDR3 covers 15 residues. Trimming took 3 bases from V and 0 from J, leaving 12 bases between them.

This clone came up once. J is TRBJ2-1 and V is TRBV29-1; no firm D call. The CDR3 contains 14 residues. CDR1 SQVTM and CDR2 ANQGSEA come from the germline V gene. Between the trimmed V and J ends, which lost 0 bases and 6 bases, there was a span of 12 bases. CDR3 sequence: CSVEDLSTVNEQFF. The CDR3 DNA reads TGCAGCGTTGAAGATCTGTCTACGGTCAATGAGCAGTTCTTC.

The chain joins TRBV29-1 to TRBJ2-7; 7 positions agree with TRBD1. V trimming: 6 bases; J trimming: 5 bases; junction bases outside the gene matches: 13. The CDR3 totals 14 residues. The germline gives CDR1 SQVTM, CDR2 ANQGSEA. CDR3 sequence reads: CSVSRIQGLDEQYF. The CDR3 coding sequence is TGCAGCGTCTCCAGGATACAGGGGTTGGACGAGCAGTACTTC.

This chain joins TRBV6-6 and TRBJ2-4, with D possibly being TRBD2 (6 bases). V was shortened by 7 bases and J by 7 bases, with 17 bases between the two germline ends. CDR3 size: 14 residues. Per germline, CDR1 MNHNY and CDR2 SVGAGI (reference sequence). CDR3 nucleotide sequence: TGTGCCAGCATCCCCTCGGGGGAGTCGAACATTCAGTACTTC. Protein: CASIPSGESNIQYF.

The table lists this clone with a count of one. The rearrangement uses TRBV9 and TRBJ2-5, with D unclear. Trimming left V 4 bases short and J 4 bases short, with 11 bases between. Germline lookup yields CDR1 SGDLS and CDR2 YYNGEE. This CDR3 is 13 amino acids long. The CDR3 here is CASSPDPLETQYF. DNA of the CDR3: TGTGCCAGCAGCCCGGACCCCTTAGAGACCCAGTACTTC.

V is TRBV11-2 and J is TRBJ1-6; 7 bases align to TRBD1. The length of the CDR3 is 16 residues. CDR1 is SGHAT and CDR2 is FQNNGV in the germline V gene. Unmatched junction bases numbered 12, after V lost 4 bases and J lost 9 bases. The CDR3 sequence: CASSSNDRVGSSPLHF. In nucleotides, the CDR3 is TGTGCCAGCAGCTCGAATGACAGGGTTGGTAGTTCACCCCTCCACTTT.

As DNA, the CDR3 is TGTGCCAGTAGTTTTGCCGCGAGCTCCTACAATGAGCAGTTCTTC. This encodes CASSFAASSYNEQFF. The J gene is TRBJ2-1, the V gene TRBV19, with D hard to call. The CDR3 length is 15 residues. V dropped 5 bases and J dropped 0 bases, with 11 bases sitting between them. CDR1 LNHDA and CDR2 SQIVND come from the germline V gene (reference sequence).

The chain employs TRBV9 and TRBJ2-3; D not resolved. This CDR3 is 14 amino acids long. CDR1 SGDLS and CDR2 YYNGEE come from the germline V gene. Trimming pared 0 bases from V and 3 bases from J, leaving 8 bases between. CDR3 in amino acids: CASSVVERTDTQYF. The CDR3 DNA sequence: TGTGCCAGCAGCGTAGTAGAAAGGACAGATACGCAGTATTTT.

This rearrangement joins TRBV7-6 to TRBJ2-5; 13 bases align to TRBD2. Germline V gene sequence: CDR1 SGHVS, CDR2 FNYEAQ. V was pared by 4 bases and J by 2 bases, with 7 bases of the junction left unmatched. CDR3 size: 17 residues. CDR3 coding DNA: TGTGCCAGCAGCTCGACCCCGGGACTAGCGGGGCAAGAGACCCAGTACTTC. Amino acid sequence: CASSSTPGLAGQETQYF.

The rearrangement joins TRBV19 to TRBJ2-7, with D perhaps matching TRBD1 (6 bases). Germline V gene data show CDR1 as LNHDA and CDR2 as SQIVND (reference sequence). There are 14 residues in the CDR3. The germline V and J ends were trimmed by 3 bases and 3 bases, with 12 bases remaining between them. The CDR3 nucleotides read TGTGCCAGTAGTATCCCAGGGGCAATCTACGAGCAGTACTTC. Its translation is CASSIPGAIYEQYF. Together with reference TRBV19 and TRBJ2-7, the CDR3 gives the full variable domain: DGGITQSPKYLFRKEGQNVTLSCEQNLNHDAMYWYRQDPGQGLRLIYYSQIVNDFQKGDIAEGYSVSREKKESFPLTVTSAQKNPTAFYLCASSIPGAIYEQYFGPGTRLTVT.

The CDR3 here is CASSLPGAINYGYTF. CDR3 in DNA: TGTGCCAGCAGCCTGCCAGGGGCCATTAACTATGGCTACACCTTC. The rearrangement joins TRBV2 to TRBJ1-2; tentative D call: TRBD1 (6 bases). CDR1 SNHLY and CDR2 FYNNEI come from the germline V gene. Between the trimmed V and J ends, which lost 6 bases and 1 base, there was a span of 15 bases. The CDR3 extends over 15 amino acids.

The chain couples TRBV9 to TRBJ2-1; 9 bases line up with TRBD1. J lost 4 bases, V lost 6 bases, and 5 bases had no gene match. Germline CDR1 is SGDLS and CDR2 is YYNGEE. This CDR3 comprises 14 residues. In nucleotides, the CDR3 is TGTGCCAGCACCACAGGGGGCGAGTACAATGAGCAGTTCTTC. Protein product: CASTTGGEYNEQFF.

V usage is TRBV5-4 and J usage is TRBJ2-1; D is unresolved. Germline assignment: CDR1 SGHNT and CDR2 YYREEE (reference sequence). This CDR3 is 13 amino acids long. Between the trimmed V and J ends, which lost 4 bases and 9 bases, there was a span of 14 bases. This CDR3 reads CASSLWGEAEQFF. The CDR3 region has the DNA TGTGCCAGCAGCCTTTGGGGTGAGGCTGAGCAGTTCTTC.

The rearrangement uses TRBV7-6 and TRBJ1-1, with D uncertain. Germline V gene data show CDR1 as SGHVS and CDR2 as FNYEAQ. Trimming shortened V by 4 bases and J by 5 bases, and 20 bases separated the two germline ends. The CDR3 runs 16 residues. The CDR3 here is CASSSTADLRETEAFF. Here the CDR3 DNA reads TGTGCCAGCAGCTCGACGGCAGATCTTAGAGAGACTGAAGCTTTCTTT.

The chain joins TRBV4-1 to TRBJ1-3, with 7 nucleotides matching TRBD1. CDR3 size: 15 residues. Germline CDR1 and CDR2: MGHRA and YSYEKL. V was pared by 2 bases and J by 2 bases, with 3 bases of the junction left unmatched. The chain's CDR3 is CASSQTGTAGNTIYF. CDR3 DNA: TGCGCCAGCAGCCAAACTGGGACAGCTGGAAACACCATATATTTT.